The 19 T cell receptor beta chains given below trace back to one sample, sequenced in a study of blood T cell repertoires in COVID-19. Clones were read by immunoSEQ multiplex PCR, and TCRdb kept only the in-frame ones, dropping some. Altogether 65,000 to 75,000 clones are present, 70% to 80% being singletons, with the ten largest covering approximately 12%. The sample comprised peripheral blood. These receptors were obtained from a human donor in a cohort sampled during active COVID-19.

The chain uses TRBV4-2 and TRBJ2-3; the match to TRBD2 covers 8 bases. CDR1 is LGHNA, CDR2 YNFKEQ, per germline. This CDR3 has 15 residues. The ends lost 11 bases at V and 2 bases at J; junction bases unmatched: 12. CDR3 sequence: CASGGGSGPTDTQYF. The CDR3 nucleotides are TGTGCCTCCGGGGGGGGGAGCGGACCCACAGATACGCAGTATTTT.

J is TRBJ1-1 and V is TRBV11-3; a weak D match, TRBD1 (5 bases). The CDR3 sequence is 12 residues long. V dropped 4 bases and J dropped 7 bases, with 10 bases sitting between them. Germline values: CDR1 SGHNT, CDR2 YENEEA. CDR3 sequence (DNA): TGTGCCAGCAGCTCCGACAGCATTGAAGCTTTCTTT. The encoded protein is CASSSDSIEAFF.

The chain is built from TRBV6-4 and TRBJ1-4; 9 bases map to TRBD1. Per the germline V gene, CDR1 is MRHNA and CDR2 is SNTAGT. The V segment lost 6 bases and the J segment 0 bases; nucleotides outside the gene matches: 8. This CDR3 region has 17 residues. The CDR3 here is CASRRGQGRATNEKLFF. For the CDR3, the DNA is TGTGCCAGCAGACGTGGACAGGGGCGCGCAACTAATGAAAAACTGTTTTTT.

The chain links TRBV7-2 to TRBJ2-5; the match to TRBD2 covers 7 bases. This CDR3 is built from 15 residues. V was clipped by 3 bases and J by 7 bases; unmatched bases: 11. Germline loops: CDR1 SGHTA, CDR2 FQGNSA. The CDR3 DNA sequence: TGTGCCAGCAGCTTGGGTCACGCGGGAGTAGGGACCCAGTACTTC. The encoded protein is CASSLGHAGVGTQYF.

The CDR3 region has the DNA TGTGCCAGCAGCAAAGCTATGGGTACAGGGGTTGAGCAGTACGTC. Its translation: CASSKAMGTGVEQYV. This rearrangement joins TRBV21-1 to TRBJ2-7; TRBD1, the table's D call, was not compared with the DNA. TRBV21-1 is an annotated pseudogene. CDR3 length: 15 residues.

This clone has a handful of counts. The chain recombines TRBV19 with TRBJ2-5, with D perhaps TRBD2 (6 bases). V gave up 6 bases and J gave up 5 bases, with 22 bases separating them. Germline-derived CDR1 and CDR2 are LNHDA and SQIVND (reference sequence). This CDR3 has 16 residues. CDR3 loop: CASRPPGLPAAETQYF. For the CDR3, the DNA is TGTGCCAGTAGACCGCCGGGACTCCCCGCTGCCGAGACCCAGTACTTC.

This clone was detected a few times. The V call is TRBV7-2, the J call TRBJ2-1; D call uncertain. The CDR3 runs to 12 residues. The V end was cut by 5 bases, the J end by 3 bases, with 5 bases between. Germline CDR1 SGHTA, CDR2 FQGNSA. CDR3 sequence: CASSLVYNEQFF. CDR3 bases: TGTGCCAGCAGCCTTGTCTACAATGAGCAGTTCTTC.

This clone was seen more than once but under ten times. This chain joins TRBV27 and TRBJ1-3, with D perhaps TRBD1 (6 bases). Looked up from germline, CDR1 is MNHEY and CDR2 is SMNVEV (reference sequence). The V end was cut by 6 bases, the J end by 0 bases, with 12 bases between. The CDR3 consists of 15 residues. CDR3 protein: CASRPTGSSGNTIYF. As DNA, the CDR3 is TGTGCCAGCAGACCGACAGGATCCTCTGGAAACACCATATATTTT.

The chain links TRBV7-2 to TRBJ1-5; D may be TRBD1 (6 bases). This CDR3 is built from 15 residues. CDR1 is SGHTA and CDR2 is FQGNSA in the germline V gene. V was pared by 5 bases and J by 7 bases, with 18 bases between. This chain's CDR3 is CASSLKQGTLQPQHF. DNA of the CDR3: TGTGCCAGCAGCCTAAAACAGGGTACGTTGCAGCCCCAGCATTTT.

The rearrangement joins TRBV4-3 to TRBJ2-2; the D gene is possibly TRBD1 (6 bases). Germline values: CDR1 LGHNA, CDR2 YSLEER. This CDR3 region has 16 residues. Trimming removed 0 bases from V and 3 bases from J, with 11 bases in between. The CDR3 region has the DNA TGCGCCAGCAGCCAAGACAGGGGTTTTGACACCGGGGAGCTGTTTTTT. It encodes CASSQDRGFDTGELFF.

The chain joins TRBV29-1 to TRBJ2-1, with TRBD1 identical over 9 bases. The trim removed 7 bases at V and 4 bases at J, leaving 8 bases unmatched. There are 14 residues in the CDR3. CDR1 and CDR2 (germline): SQVTM, ANQGSEA. Here the CDR3 DNA reads TGCAGCGGCCAGGACAGGGGACTATACAATGAGCAGTTCTTC. It codes for CSGQDRGLYNEQFF.

This sequence joins TRBV6-2 or TRBV6-3 and TRBJ2-7; TRBD1 aligns across 10 bases. Germline CDR1 and CDR2: MNHEY and SVGEGT. CDR3 length: 18 amino acids. V shed 6 bases and J 2 bases; nucleotides not matched to a gene: 16. The CDR3 sequence: CASSPKPPGDRGPYEQYV. The CDR3 bases are TGTGCCAGCAGCCCCAAACCCCCGGGGGACAGGGGACCCTACGAGCAGTACGTC.

This chain connects TRBV6-4 to TRBJ1-2, with TRBD1 matching over 8 bases. Germline CDR1 is MRHNA and CDR2 is SNTAGT. Unmatched junction bases numbered 9, after V lost 8 bases and J lost 1 base. This CDR3 is built from 15 residues. The CDR3 sequence: CASRDTGGSNYGYTF. CDR3 DNA sequence: TGTGCCAGCCGAGATACAGGGGGGAGTAACTATGGCTACACCTTC.

This chain connects TRBV6-4 to TRBJ2-7; 7 bases align to TRBD1. The CDR3 covers 15 residues. The ends lost 6 bases at V and 2 bases at J; junction bases unmatched: 10. Germline V lookup: CDR1 MRHNA, CDR2 SNTAGT. CDR3 coding DNA: TGTGCCAGCAGCGCTACAGGGGCCGACCCCTACGAGCAGTACGTC. Translating gives CASSATGADPYEQYV.

This chain uses TRBV11-3 with TRBJ2-3; 7 nucleotides match TRBD2. This CDR3 contains 14 residues. CDR1 SGHNT and CDR2 YENEEA come from the germline V gene. Trimming cost V 2 bases and J 7 bases; bases outside gene matches: 6. The CDR3 bases are TGTGCCAGCAGCTTAATCGGGACTACTAATACGCAGTATTTT. It is translated as CASSLIGTTNTQYF.

The chain links TRBV7-2 to TRBJ2-3; no clear D. Trimming removed 4 bases from V and 4 bases from J, with 12 bases in between. CDR3 length equals 14 residues. Per germline, CDR1 SGHTA and CDR2 FQGNSA. In DNA form, the CDR3 reads TGTGCCAGCAGCTCCGTATGGGCCCCAGATACGCAGTATTTT. This translates into CASSSVWAPDTQYF.

The chain couples TRBV14 to TRBJ2-5, with a weak D call TRBD2 (6 bases). The V and J ends lost 0 bases and 4 bases respectively, with 9 bases between them. Germline V gives CDR1 SGHDN, CDR2 FVKESK. There are 14 residues in the CDR3. CDR3 sequence (DNA): TGTGCCAGCAGCCAAGATATGCGGGGAGAGACCCAGTACTTC. It translates to CASSQDMRGETQYF.

This sequence joins TRBV10-3 and TRBJ2-5, with D maybe TRBD2 (7 bases). The CDR3 consists of 15 residues. V was pared by 4 bases and J by 3 bases, with 15 bases between. Germline CDR1 and CDR2: ENHRY and SYGVKD. CDR3 loop: CAISARGGEKETQYF. Here the CDR3 DNA reads TGTGCCATCAGTGCCCGAGGGGGGGAAAAAGAGACCCAGTACTTC.

The chain has TRBV19 and TRBJ2-1, with 7 bases fitting TRBD1. In germline, CDR1 is LNHDA, CDR2 SQIVND (reference sequence). The V gene end was trimmed by 6 bases and the J gene end by 2 bases; junction bases not matched to a gene: 10. The CDR3 length is 16 residues. The CDR3 is CASRGDRDRAYNEQFF. The DNA for the CDR3 is TGTGCCAGTAGGGGGGACCGGGACAGAGCCTACAATGAGCAGTTCTTC.